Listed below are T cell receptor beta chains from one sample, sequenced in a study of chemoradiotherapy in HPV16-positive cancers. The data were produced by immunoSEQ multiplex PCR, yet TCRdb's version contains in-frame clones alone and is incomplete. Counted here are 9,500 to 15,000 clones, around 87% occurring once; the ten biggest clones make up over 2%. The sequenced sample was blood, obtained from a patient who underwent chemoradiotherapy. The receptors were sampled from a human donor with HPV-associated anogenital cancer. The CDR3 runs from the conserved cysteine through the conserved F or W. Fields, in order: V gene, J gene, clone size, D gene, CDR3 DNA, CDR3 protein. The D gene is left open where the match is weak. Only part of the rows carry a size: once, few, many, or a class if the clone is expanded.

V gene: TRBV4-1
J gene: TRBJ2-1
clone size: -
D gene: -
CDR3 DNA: TGCGCCAGCGGAGAGACGGCTAGCTCCTACAATGAGCAGTTCTTC
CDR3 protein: CASGETASSYNEQFF

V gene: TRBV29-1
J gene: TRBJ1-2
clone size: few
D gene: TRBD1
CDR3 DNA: TGCAGCGTTGGATCAGGGGGCGATGGCTACACCTTC
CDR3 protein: CSVGSGGDGYTF

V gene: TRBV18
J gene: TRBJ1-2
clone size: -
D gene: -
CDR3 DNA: TGTGCCAGCTCACCAGGTCGACAGATCGCTAACTATGGCTACACCTTC
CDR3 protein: CASSPGRQIANYGYTF

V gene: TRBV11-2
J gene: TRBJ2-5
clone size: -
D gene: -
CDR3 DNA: TGTGCCAGCAGCTTTCAGGCAGGCAATAGGTACTTC
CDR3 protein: CASSFQAGNRYF

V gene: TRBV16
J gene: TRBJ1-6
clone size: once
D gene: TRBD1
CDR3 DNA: TGTGCCAGCAGCCAGACAGGGAATAATTCACCCCTCCACTTT
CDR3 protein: CASSQTGNNSPLHF

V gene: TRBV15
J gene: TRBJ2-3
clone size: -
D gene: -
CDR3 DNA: TGTGCCACCAGCCCCTGGGAGGATACGCAGTATTTT
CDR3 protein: CATSPWEDTQYF

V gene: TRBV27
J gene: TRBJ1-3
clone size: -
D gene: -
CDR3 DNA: TGTGCCAGCAGTTTATCACGGGGGAACACCATATATTTT
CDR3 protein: CASSLSRGNTIYF

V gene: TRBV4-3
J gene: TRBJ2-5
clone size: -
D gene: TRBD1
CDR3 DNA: TGCGCCAGCAGCCAAGAAGGGACAGGCGGTCAAGAGACCCAGTACTTC
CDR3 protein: CASSQEGTGGQETQYF

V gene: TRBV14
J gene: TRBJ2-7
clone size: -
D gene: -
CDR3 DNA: TGTGCCAGCAACTTATGGGAGCAGTACTTC
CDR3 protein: CASNLWEQYF

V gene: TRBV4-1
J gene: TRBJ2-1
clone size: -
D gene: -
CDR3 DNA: TGCGCCAGCAGCCAAACTTCTAGCTTCGGTAGCTCCTACAATGAGCAGTTCTTC
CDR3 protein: CASSQTSSFGSSYNEQFF

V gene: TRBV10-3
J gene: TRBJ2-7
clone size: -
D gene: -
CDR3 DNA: TGTGCCATCAGTGTGAAGGGGGGTATCTCCTACGAGCAGTACTTC
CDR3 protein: CAISVKGGISYEQYF

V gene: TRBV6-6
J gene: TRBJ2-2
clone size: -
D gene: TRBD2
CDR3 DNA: TGTGCCAGCAGTTCTCGTCTAGCGGGCAACACCGGGGAGCTGTTTTTT
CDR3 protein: CASSSRLAGNTGELFF

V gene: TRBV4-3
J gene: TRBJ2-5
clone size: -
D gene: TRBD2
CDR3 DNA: TGCGCCAGCAGCCAGGATAGCGGGGGGGGAACGCGGACCCAGTACTTC
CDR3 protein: CASSQDSGGGTRTQYF

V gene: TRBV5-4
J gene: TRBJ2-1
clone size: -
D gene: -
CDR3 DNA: TGTGCCAGCAGCTTGGTCACGGATGAGCAGTTCTTC
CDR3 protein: CASSLVTDEQFF

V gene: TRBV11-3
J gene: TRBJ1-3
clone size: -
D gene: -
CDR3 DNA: TGTGCCAGCAGCTCGGGTGGTGGCGGTCTTGGAAACACCATATATTTT
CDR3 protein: CASSSGGGGLGNTIYF

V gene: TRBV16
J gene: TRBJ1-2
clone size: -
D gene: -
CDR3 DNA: TGTGCCAGCAGCCCGCCCCCTGGTAACTATGGCTACACCTTC
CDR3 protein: CASSPPPGNYGYTF

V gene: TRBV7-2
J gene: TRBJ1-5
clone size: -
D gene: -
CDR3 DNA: TGTGCCAGCAGCCCCCCACCGGGACACAATCAGCCCCAGCATTTT
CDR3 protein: CASSPPPGHNQPQHF

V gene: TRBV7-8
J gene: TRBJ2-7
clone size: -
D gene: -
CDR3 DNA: TGTGCCAGCAGCTCCAACCCCAGGCAGGGGCCCTCAGTCTACGAGCAGTACTTC
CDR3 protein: CASSSNPRQGPSVYEQYF

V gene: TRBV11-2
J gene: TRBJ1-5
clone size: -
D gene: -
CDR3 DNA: TGTGCCAGCAGCTTGGGGTTAGACCAGCCCCAGCATTTT
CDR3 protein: CASSLGLDQPQHF

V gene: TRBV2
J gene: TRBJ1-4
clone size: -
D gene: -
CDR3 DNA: TGTGCCAGCACGGAGGGTTGGGAAAAACTGTTTTTT
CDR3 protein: CASTEGWEKLFF

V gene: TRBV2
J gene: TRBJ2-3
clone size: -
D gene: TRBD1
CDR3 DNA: TGTGCCAGCAGCTGGACAGGGCGTAATCTTAATACTAGCACAGATACGCAGTATTTT
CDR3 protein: CASSWTGRNLNTSTDTQYF

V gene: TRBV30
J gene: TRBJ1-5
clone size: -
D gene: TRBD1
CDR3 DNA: TGTGCCTGGAGCCGGACAGGGGTTCGTCAGCCCCAGCATTTT
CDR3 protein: CAWSRTGVRQPQHF

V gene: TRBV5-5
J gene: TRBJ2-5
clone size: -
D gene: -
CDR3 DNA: TGTGCCAGCAGCTTTAGGTCGGGGGGCTCCCCCCAGACCCAGTACTTC
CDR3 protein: CASSFRSGGSPQTQYF

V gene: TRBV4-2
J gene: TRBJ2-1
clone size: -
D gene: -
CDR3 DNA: TGTGCCAGCAGCCAAGATCCCGCAGACTACAATGAGCAGTTCTTC
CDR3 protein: CASSQDPADYNEQFF

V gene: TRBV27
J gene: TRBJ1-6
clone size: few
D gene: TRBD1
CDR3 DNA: TGTGCCAGCAGTCGGACTTGGACAGGGATCAGGGGTTCACCCCTCCACTTT
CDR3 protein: CASSRTWTGIRGSPLHF

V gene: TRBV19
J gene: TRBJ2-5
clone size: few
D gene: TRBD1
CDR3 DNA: TGTGCCAGTAGTATAGTTTTCGGACAGGGAGCCCAAGAGACCCAGTACTTC
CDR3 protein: CASSIVFGQGAQETQYF

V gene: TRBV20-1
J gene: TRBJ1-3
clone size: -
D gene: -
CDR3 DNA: TGCAGTGCATTCCAGGGAAACACCATATATTTT
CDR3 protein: CSAFQGNTIYF

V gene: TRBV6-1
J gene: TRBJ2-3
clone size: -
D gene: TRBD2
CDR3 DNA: TGTGCCAGCAGTGAACTAGCGGGGGGGCCAGATACGCAGTATTTT
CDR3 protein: CASSELAGGPDTQYF

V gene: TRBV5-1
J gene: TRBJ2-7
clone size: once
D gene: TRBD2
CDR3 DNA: TGCGCCAGCAGCTTCGGGGTTCTTACTAGCGGGGTTTCCTACGAGCAGTACTTC
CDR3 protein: CASSFGVLTSGVSYEQYF